The sequence of this T cell receptor (beta chain) was determined in a study of technical replicates of blood from several donors. The germline V gene encodes CDR1 SQVTM and CDR2 ANQGSEA. This CDR3 is built from 15 residues. Trimming took off 4 bases at V and 0 bases at J, with 13 bases between the two ends. This clone was counted between two and nine times. Profiling relied on immunoSEQ multiplex PCR, and the TCRdb table lists in-frame clones only, not all of them. The table lists over 50,000 clones, roughly 86% of them singletons. The chain employs TRBV29-1 and TRBJ2-1, with D possibly being TRBD2 (5 bases). Sequencing was performed on PBMCs. The TCR was taken from a human donor in good health. Some clones in this sample may be carry-over from other donors' samples. The CDR3 DNA reads as TGCAGCGTTGGGACTGCCAAGAGCTCCTACAATGAGCAGTTCTTC. Translating gives CSVGTAKSSYNEQFF.